This TCR beta chain was obtained from a study of shared clonotypes between healthy human individuals. This clone occurred a few times. Some clones are missing from TCRdb's copy, which holds only in-frame ones; the method was immunoSEQ multiplex PCR. The profile shows around 2.5 million clones, 80% to 95% of them singletons. V was clipped by 10 bases and J by 10 bases, with 16 bases between them. The CDR3 length is 11 residues. Germline lookup yields CDR1 MDHEN and CDR2 SYDVKM. The chain carries TRBV28 and TRBJ1-1; a weak D match, TRBD1 (5 bases). The sequencing input was naive CD4+ T cells from PBMCs. This sample's subset: CD45RA+ positively selected. The clonotype comes from a man between 18 and 29 years old in good health. Some clones in this sample may be carry-over from other donors' samples. The CDR3 loop is CATSGRVGAFF. The DNA for the CDR3 is TGTGCCACGTCAGGGAGGGTAGGAGCTTTCTTT.